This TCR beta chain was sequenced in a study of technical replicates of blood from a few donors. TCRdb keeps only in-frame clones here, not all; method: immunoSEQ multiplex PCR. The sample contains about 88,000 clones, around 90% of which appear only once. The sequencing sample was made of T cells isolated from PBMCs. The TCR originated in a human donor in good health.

CDR3 amino acids: CAWSVPDRGREKLFF. For the CDR3, the DNA is TGTGCCTGGAGTGTGCCGGACAGGGGGCGTGAAAAACTGTTTTTT. V and J are TRBV30 and TRBJ1-4, with 11 bases fitting TRBD1. The CDR3 is made up of 15 amino acids. Trimming at V came to 0 bases and at J to 7 bases, leaving 4 bases not matched to a gene. Looked up from germline, CDR1 is GTSNPN and CDR2 is SVGIG (reference sequence). Using reference TRBV30 and TRBJ1-4 for the parts outside the CDR3, the full variable domain is SQTIHQWPATLVQPVGSPLSLECTVEGTSNPNLYWYRQAAGRGLQLLFYSVGIGQISSEVPQNLSASRPQDRQFILSSKKLLLSDSGFYLCAWSVPDRGREKLFFGSGTQLSVL.